This T cell receptor (beta chain) was identified during a study of OX40 agonist ivuxolimab in advanced cancers. This clone was recorded only once. Clones were read by immunoSEQ multiplex PCR, and TCRdb kept only the in-frame ones, dropping some. The sample shows fewer than 35,000 clones, 87% of them seen only once. The V gene lost 5 bases and the J gene lost 3 bases, with 20 bases spanning the gap. The CDR3 has 16 amino acids. Germline values: CDR1 SEHNR, CDR2 FQNEAQ (reference sequence). Material: CD4+ or CD8+ T cells sorted from blood, obtained in a trial of the OX40 agonist ivuxolimab. The gene calls are TRBV7-9 and TRBJ2-7; TRBD1 is a possible D gene (6 bases). This clonotype was obtained from an adult with an advanced solid tumor such as melanoma, head and neck, liver or kidney cancer. This chain's CDR3 is CASSPPGTKSYYEQYF. CDR3 bases: TGTGCCAGCAGCCCCCCTGGGACAAAAAGCTACTACGAGCAGTACTTC.